This is a list of T cell receptor beta chains from one sample in a study of T cells in Graves' hyperthyroidism and ophthalmopathy. TCRdb passed the multiplex PCR reads through MiXCR, listing each CDR3 protein once. The repertoire holds 550,000 to 600,000 distinct CDR3 sequences, with approximately 15% as singletons. Sequencing used blood. These receptors all come from a young woman with Graves' ophthalmopathy. The CDR3 runs from the conserved cysteine through the conserved F or W. A D gene is named only where the DNA matches it firmly. A clone size is listed for some rows: how often the clone was seen (once, few, many), or a class if it is expanded.

size: -; V: TRBV10-3; J: TRBJ1-1; D: -; CDR3: CAISGWRAASTTEAFF; DNA: TGTGCCATCAGTGGGTGGAGGGCAGCGTCGACCACTGAAGCTTTCTTT
size: many; V: TRBV12-3/TRBV12-4; J: TRBJ2-7; D: TRBD1; CDR3: CASSRPGQGTYEQYF; DNA: TGTGCCAGCAGTCGTCCGGGACAGGGGACCTACGAGCAGTACTTC
size: many; V: TRBV20-1; J: TRBJ2-1; D: -; CDR3: CSAKQAEDVYNEQFF; DNA: TGCAGTGCCAAACAGGCTGAGGATGTCTACAATGAGCAGTTCTTC
size: few; V: TRBV28; J: TRBJ2-7; D: -; CDR3: CASSVTPDSREQYF; DNA: TGTGCCAGCAGCGTAACCCCCGACAGCCGCGAGCAGTACTTC
size: many; V: TRBV3-1; J: TRBJ2-7; D: TRBD1; CDR3: CASSQDTGQLDEQYF; DNA: TGTGCCAGCAGCCAAGATACGGGACAGCTAGACGAGCAGTACTTC
size: many; V: TRBV12-5; J: TRBJ2-1; D: TRBD2; CDR3: CASGLGLAGGLQEQFF; DNA: TGTGCTAGTGGTTTGGGACTAGCGGGAGGACTACAAGAGCAGTTCTTC
size: few; V: TRBV25-1; J: TRBJ1-4; D: -; CDR3: CASMGQAATNEKLFF; DNA: TGTGCCAGCATGGGGCAGGCTGCAACTAATGAAAAACTGTTTTTT
size: -; V: TRBV18; J: TRBJ2-1; D: TRBD2; CDR3: CASSPPLGTSGNEQFF; DNA: TGTGCCAGCTCACCACCTCTTGGAACTAGCGGCAATGAGCAGTTCTTC
size: many; V: TRBV4-1; J: TRBJ2-3; D: TRBD1; CDR3: CASSFRGNVADTQYF; DNA: TGCGCCAGCAGCTTCAGGGGGAACGTTGCAGATACGCAGTATTTT
size: many; V: TRBV7-2; J: TRBJ2-5; D: TRBD1; CDR3: CASSTGDRKETQYF; DNA: TGTGCCAGCAGCACAGGGGACAGAAAAGAGACCCAGTACTTC
size: many; V: TRBV27; J: TRBJ1-5; D: TRBD1; CDR3: CASSPGRGPGSNQPQHF; DNA: TGTGCCAGCAGTCCCGGCAGGGGGCCAGGGAGCAATCAGCCCCAGCATTTT
size: many; V: TRBV5-5; J: TRBJ2-7; D: TRBD2; CDR3: CASSGGLAYEQYF; DNA: TGTGCCAGCAGCGGGGGACTAGCCTACGAGCAGTACTTC
size: few; V: TRBV4-2; J: TRBJ2-7; D: -; CDR3: CASSQGRDVTYEQYF; DNA: TGTGCCAGCAGCCAAGGGAGAGATGTTACCTACGAGCAGTACTTC
size: -; V: TRBV7-6; J: TRBJ2-3; D: -; CDR3: CASSPLRSSADTQYF; DNA: TGTGCCAGCAGCCCGTTAAGGAGTAGCGCAGATACGCAGTATTTT
size: -; V: TRBV28; J: TRBJ1-5; D: TRBD1; CDR3: CASSSGQGVKGNQPQHF; DNA: TGTGCCAGCAGTTCCGGACAGGGGGTAAAAGGCAATCAGCCCCAGCATTTT
size: many; V: TRBV6-1; J: TRBJ2-7; D: TRBD2; CDR3: CASSLRRLAGGASYEQYF; DNA: TGTGCCAGCAGCCTACGGAGACTAGCGGGAGGTGCGTCCTACGAGCAGTACTTC
size: many; V: TRBV7-9; J: TRBJ1-2; D: TRBD1; CDR3: CASSVQGSSYGYTF; DNA: TGTGCCAGCAGCGTACAGGGGAGTTCTTATGGCTACACCTTC
size: -; V: TRBV27; J: TRBJ1-1; D: TRBD1; CDR3: CASSLTGTLNTEAFF; DNA: TGTGCCAGCAGTTTGACAGGGACTCTGAACACTGAAGCTTTCTTT
size: many; V: TRBV20-1; J: TRBJ2-5; D: TRBD2; CDR3: CSASRGREVETQYF; DNA: TGCAGTGCTAGCCGGGGGCGGGAGGTAGAGACCCAGTACTTC
size: few; V: TRBV6-1; J: TRBJ2-3; D: -; CDR3: CASSQRQDLSTDTQYF; DNA: TGTGCCAGCAGTCAGCGACAGGACCTTAGCACAGATACGCAGTATTTT
size: many; V: TRBV7-8; J: TRBJ1-4; D: -; CDR3: CASSSSATNEKLFF; DNA: TGTGCCAGCAGCTCGAGTGCAACTAATGAAAAACTGTTTTTT
size: many; V: TRBV6-2/TRBV6-3; J: TRBJ1-1; D: -; CDR3: CASSYRGDTNTEAFF; DNA: TGTGCCAGCAGTTACCGCGGAGACACGAACACTGAAGCTTTCTTT
size: many; V: TRBV27; J: TRBJ1-5; D: TRBD1; CDR3: CASSSTAGTGFQPQHF; DNA: TGTGCCAGCAGCTCAACGGCCGGGACAGGGTTTCAGCCCCAGCATTTT
size: -; V: TRBV4-2; J: TRBJ2-7; D: TRBD2; CDR3: CASSQRLAGPYEQYF; DNA: TGTGCCAGCAGCCAGAGACTAGCGGGACCCTACGAGCAGTACTTC
size: many; V: TRBV20-1; J: TRBJ1-2; D: -; CDR3: CSARPSQGLGYGYTF; DNA: TGCAGTGCTAGACCCTCACAGGGATTGGGTTATGGCTACACCTTC
size: many; V: TRBV27; J: TRBJ1-5; D: -; CDR3: CASSPQGWSNQPQHF; DNA: TGTGCCAGCAGTCCTCAGGGTTGGAGCAATCAGCCCCAGCATTTT